The 10 T cell receptor beta chains in this list originate from one sample, sequenced in a study of PD-1 blockade in classical Hodgkin lymphoma. Brentuximab vedotin exposure varied among the patients, all of whom had relapsed after autologous stem cell transplantation. Using immunoSEQ multiplex PCR, the repertoire was profiled, and TCRdb retains in-frame clones only, with some absent. Among roughly 28,000 clones listed, approximately 70% were seen once. The sequenced sample was peripheral blood mononuclear cells (PBMCs), obtained before the second cycle of nivolumab. The receptors were gathered from a human donor with classical Hodgkin lymphoma.

The V gene is TRBV7-9, the J gene TRBJ1-1, with TRBD1 as a possible D gene (5 bases). V was clipped by 5 bases and J by 3 bases, with 10 bases between them. The germline gives CDR1 SEHNR, CDR2 FQNEAQ (reference sequence). CDR3 size: 13 residues. The chain's CDR3 is CASSPTGDTEAFF. The CDR3 DNA reads TGTGCCAGCAGCCCCACGGGGGACACTGAAGCTTTCTTT.

The chain is built from TRBV28 and TRBJ1-2; D may be TRBD1 (5 bases). Germline assignment: CDR1 MDHEN and CDR2 SYDVKM. This CDR3 is built from 15 residues. Between the trimmed V and J ends, which lost 4 bases and 8 bases, there was a span of 20 bases. The CDR3 reads CASSSYAPRAAGYTF. As DNA, the CDR3 is TGTGCCAGCAGTTCTTATGCGCCCAGGGCTGCCGGCTACACCTTC.

This clone was seen only a few times. The genes are TRBV28 and TRBJ2-5; 7 positions agree with TRBD1. This CDR3 is 15 amino acids long. The ends lost 7 bases at V and 5 bases at J; junction bases unmatched: 13. Looked up from germline, CDR1 is MDHEN and CDR2 is SYDVKM. The CDR3 loop reads CASTSAGGSGETQYF. CDR3 sequence (DNA): TGTGCCAGCACTTCGGCAGGGGGTTCAGGGGAGACCCAGTACTTC.

This clone was counted between two and nine times. This sequence joins TRBV30 and TRBJ2-7; D gene uncertain. The CDR3 runs to 14 residues. In germline, CDR1 is GTSNPN, CDR2 SVGIG (reference sequence). Trimming stripped 0 bases from V and 5 bases from J, with 14 bases between. This CDR3 is CAWSVQFGSHEQYF. The CDR3 DNA reads TGTGCCTGGAGTGTACAATTCGGCTCACACGAGCAGTACTTC.

The table lists this clone with a few counts. The genes are TRBV30 and TRBJ1-5; D is ambiguous. CDR1 and CDR2 from the germline V gene are GTSNPN and SVGIG (reference sequence). V gave up 2 bases and J gave up 7 bases, with 15 bases separating them. The CDR3 has 14 residues. DNA of the CDR3: TGTGCCTGGAGTAAGGCAATCCTTGGGCAGCCCCAGCATTTT. Translated, it gives CAWSKAILGQPQHF.

J is TRBJ2-7 and V is TRBV6-5; D ambiguous. The V end lost 5 bases, the J end lost 2 bases, and 13 bases lay between the germline ends. CDR3 length equals 14 residues. Germline values: CDR1 MNHEY, CDR2 SVGAGI. The CDR3 protein is CASSAWRSPYEQYF. The CDR3 nucleotides read TGTGCCAGCAGTGCCTGGCGGTCACCCTACGAGCAGTACTTC.

CDR3 DNA: TGTGCCAGTAGTGATCTGGACAGCTTCGCGTACAATGAGCAGTTCTTC. It codes for CASSDLDSFAYNEQFF. This sequence joins TRBV19 and TRBJ2-1; D may be TRBD1 (6 bases). The CDR3 runs 16 residues. The V end lost 5 bases, the J end lost 4 bases, and 18 bases lay between the germline ends. The germline gives CDR1 LNHDA, CDR2 SQIVND (reference sequence).

This clone occurred a few times. This sequence joins TRBV10-3 and TRBJ2-1; a possible D gene is TRBD1 (5 bases). Trimming removed 9 bases from V and 2 bases from J, with 11 bases in between. The CDR3 consists of 13 residues. In germline, CDR1 is ENHRY, CDR2 SYGVKD. Here the CDR3 reads CAISDRPYNEQFF. The CDR3 DNA sequence: TGTGCCATTTCCGACAGACCCTACAATGAGCAGTTCTTC.

V and J are TRBV28 and TRBJ1-1; the D is unclear. The germline gives CDR1 MDHEN, CDR2 SYDVKM. V lost 10 bases and J lost 2, with 17 bases in between. The CDR3 has 14 residues. Here the CDR3 reads CATDGRGTNTEAFF. CDR3 coding DNA: TGTGCCACCGACGGGAGAGGCACAAACACTGAAGCTTTCTTT.

This clone was observed a few times. Here the CDR3 reads CASSPGTGYGYTF. CDR3 DNA: TGTGCCAGCTCACCTGGGACAGGGTATGGCTACACCTTC. The chain combines TRBV18 with TRBJ1-2; 9 bases agree with TRBD1. The CDR3 totals 13 residues. Losses at the gene ends were 3 bases for V and 5 bases for J; bases not matched to a gene: 1. The V gene's germline CDR1 is KGHSH and CDR2 LQKENI.